What follows are 7 T cell receptor beta chains derived from one specimen sequenced in a study of blood T cell repertoires in COVID-19. TCRdb's table, derived via immunoSEQ multiplex PCR, lists solely in-frame clones and lacks some. The table has 200,000 or so clones, 80% to 85% seen once. The sequenced material came from peripheral blood. All receptors come from a woman in her thirties who had recovered from COVID-19.

This clone was detected once. The genes are TRBV5-6 and TRBJ2-7; the match to TRBD2 covers 11 bases. The V gene's germline CDR1 is SGHDT and CDR2 YYEEEE. V was clipped by 4 bases and J by 4 bases; unmatched bases: 4. The CDR3 has 14 amino acids. CDR3 nucleotides: TGTGCCAGCAGCCTCCGACTAGCGGGATACGAGCAGTACTTC. Residues: CASSLRLAGYEQYF.

The V call is TRBV13, the J call TRBJ2-7; 8 nucleotides agree with TRBD2. CDR3 length: 15 amino acids. After removal of 6 bases from V and 2 bases from J, the junction contained 9 bases not matched to a gene. The germline CDR1 and CDR2 sequences are PRHDT and FYEKMQ (reference sequence). As DNA, the CDR3 is TGTGCCAGCAGACTTTCTAGCGGGCCTACCTACGAGCAGTACTTC. Translation gives CASRLSSGPTYEQYF.

DNA of the CDR3: TGTGCCAGCAGCCAAGCGGGGACAGGGATCTTTCGCTACACCTTC. Translation gives CASSQAGTGIFRYTF. The chain carries TRBV14 and TRBJ1-2; 9 bases are a match to TRBD1. The germline V gene has CDR1 SGHDN and CDR2 FVKESK. This CDR3 comprises 15 residues. Losses at the gene ends were 1 base for V and 9 bases for J; bases not matched to a gene: 9. Looking up the rest from reference TRBV14 and TRBJ1-2 gives the full variable domain: EAGVTQFPSHSVIEKGQTVTLRCDPISGHDNLYWYRRVMGKEIKFLLHFVKESKQDESGMPNNRFLAERTGGTYSTLKVQPAELEDSGVYFCASSQAGTGIFRYTFGSGTRLTVV.

This chain links TRBV28 with TRBJ1-6; D is unresolved. CDR3 length: 14 amino acids. Deletions cut 2 bases from V and 6 bases from J, with 8 bases between. The germline gives CDR1 MDHEN, CDR2 SYDVKM. CDR3 in DNA: TGTGCCAGCAGTTTAGGGCAGCTTAATTCACCCCTCCACTTT. Residues: CASSLGQLNSPLHF.

This sequence joins TRBV3-1 (or the pseudogene TRBV3-2) and TRBJ2-7, with 13 nucleotides matching TRBD2. CDR1 and CDR2 (germline): LGHDT, YNNKEL (reference sequence). The J segment lost 5 bases and the V segment lost 3 bases, leaving 13 bases of the junction unmatched. This CDR3 has 18 residues. The CDR3: CASSQGLAGGTSGNEQYF. The CDR3 DNA follows: TGTGCCAGCAGCCAGGGCTTGGCGGGAGGGACTAGCGGGAACGAGCAGTACTTC.

As concerns this clone: This sample includes further DNA sequences coding for the same CDR3. The chain recombines TRBV5-1 with TRBJ2-7, with 10 bases lining up with TRBD2. Germline assignment: CDR1 SGHRS and CDR2 YFSETQ. CDR3 length equals 15 residues. V lost 0 bases to trimming and J lost 2 bases; unmatched junction nucleotides: 2. The CDR3 loop reads CASSLGLAGTYEQYF. The CDR3 DNA sequence: TGCGCCAGCAGCTTGGGACTAGCGGGCACCTACGAGCAGTACTTC.

This rearrangement joins TRBV30 to TRBJ2-1, with D hard to call. The CDR3 consists of 11 residues. Trimming took 0 bases from V and 8 from J, leaving 5 bases between them. Germline V gene sequence: CDR1 GTSNPN, CDR2 SVGIG (reference sequence). CDR3 DNA sequence: TGTGCCTGGAGTGTAGTAGATGAGCAGTTCTTC. Translated, it gives CAWSVVDEQFF.